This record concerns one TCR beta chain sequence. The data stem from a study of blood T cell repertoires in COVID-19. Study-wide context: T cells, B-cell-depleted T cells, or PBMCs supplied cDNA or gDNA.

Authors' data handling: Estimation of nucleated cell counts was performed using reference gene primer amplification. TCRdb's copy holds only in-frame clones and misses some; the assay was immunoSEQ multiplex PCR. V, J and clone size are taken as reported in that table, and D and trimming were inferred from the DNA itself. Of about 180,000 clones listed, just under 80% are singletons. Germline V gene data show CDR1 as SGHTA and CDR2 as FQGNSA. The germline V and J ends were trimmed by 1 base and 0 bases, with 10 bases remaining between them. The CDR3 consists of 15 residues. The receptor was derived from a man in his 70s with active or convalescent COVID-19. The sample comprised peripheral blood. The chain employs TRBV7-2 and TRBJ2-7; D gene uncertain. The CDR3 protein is CASSLVRADSYEQYF. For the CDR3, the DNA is TGTGCCAGCAGCTTAGTTCGTGCGGACTCCTACGAGCAGTACTTC.